These 24 T cell receptor beta chains originate from one sample sequenced in a study of post-analysis software for immune sequencing data. Built from TCR beta cDNA, the libraries had unique molecular identifiers in them. MiXCR, run by TCRdb on the PCR reads, gives a single entry per CDR3 protein. The table includes roughly 540,000 distinct CDR3 sequences, around 34% detected once. These TCRs are of unknown antigen specificity. Study-level results: Four or five TRBV segments were more frequent in patients than controls; TRBV5-6, TRBV5-1 and TRBV20-1 belonged to this group.

Sequenced input: blood. These receptors were obtained from a girl aged 2 to 17 with multiple sclerosis.

The chain has TRBV18 and TRBJ2-5; D is unresolved. Trimming took 0 bases from V and 2 from J, leaving 7 bases between them. CDR1 is KGHSH, CDR2 LQKENI, per germline. This CDR3 region has 14 residues. DNA of the CDR3: TGTGCCAGCTCACCACCTAGTAATCAAGAGACCCAGTACTTC. Its protein is CASSPPSNQETQYF. The full variable domain, with the rest looked up from reference TRBV18 and TRBJ2-5, is NAGVMQNPRHLVRRRGQEARLRCSPMKGHSHVYWYRQLPEEGLKFMVYLQKENIIDESGMPKERFSAEFPKEGPSILRIQQVVRGDSAAYFCASSPPSNQETQYFGPGTRLLVL.

The chain employs TRBV3-1 and TRBJ1-2; a weak D match, TRBD1 (5 bases). CDR1 and CDR2 from the germline V gene are LGHDT and YNNKEL (reference sequence). The V and J ends lost 2 bases and 8 bases respectively, with 15 bases between them. The CDR3 is 14 amino acids. The CDR3 is CASSQFGQGHGYTF. As DNA, the CDR3 is TGTGCCAGCAGCCAATTTGGGCAGGGTCACGGCTACACCTTC.

The genes are TRBV29-1 and TRBJ1-1, with 9 bases fitting TRBD1. The CDR3 covers 13 residues. Germline V gene sequence: CDR1 SQVTM, CDR2 ANQGSEA. Trimming at V came to 5 bases and at J to 5 bases, leaving 6 bases not matched to a gene. CDR3 amino acids: CSVWGQGKTEAFF. CDR3 in DNA: TGCAGCGTTTGGGGACAGGGAAAAACTGAAGCTTTCTTT.

This chain connects TRBV5-6 to TRBJ1-1; TRBD1 matches 7 bases. Germline loops: CDR1 SGHDT, CDR2 YYEEEE. Trimming took 5 bases from V and 11 from J; bases not matched to a gene: 18. The CDR3 is made up of 15 amino acids. The CDR3 loop is CASSYLDREGSGAFF. CDR3 sequence (DNA): TGTGCCAGCAGTTACCTTGACAGGGAGGGTAGTGGGGCTTTCTTT. Drawing the rest from reference TRBV5-6 and TRBJ1-1, the complete variable domain is DAGVTQSPTHLIKTRGQQVTLRCSPKSGHDTVSWYQQALGQGPQFIFQYYEEEERQRGNFPDRFSGHQFPNYSSELNVNALLLGDSALYLCASSYLDREGSGAFFGQGTRLTVV.

V is TRBV27 and J is TRBJ2-3, with a tentative D call TRBD1 (7 bases). With 4 bases removed from V and 3 bases from J, the gap between germline ends came to 14 bases. Germline CDR1 reads MNHEY; CDR2 reads SMNVEV (reference sequence). This CDR3 comprises 15 residues. The CDR3 here is CASSSHRGLTDTQYF. The CDR3 DNA follows: TGTGCCAGCAGTTCTCACAGGGGACTGACAGATACGCAGTATTTT.

This clonotype was recorded at least ten times. CDR3 amino acids: CATSDEGDTQYF. Written as DNA, the CDR3 is TGTGCCACCAGTGACGAGGGAGATACGCAGTATTTT. The chain combines TRBV24-1 with TRBJ2-3; D is perhaps TRBD2 (5 bases). Trimming pared 4 bases from V and 5 bases from J, leaving 6 bases between. CDR3 length: 12 amino acids. Per the germline V gene, CDR1 is KGHDR and CDR2 is SFDVKD.

This chain connects TRBV4-1 to TRBJ2-3; TRBD1 matches 12 bases. The CDR3 contains 16 residues. Germline V gene data show CDR1 as MGHRA and CDR2 as YSYEKL. V lost 4 bases and J lost 5; bases outside the gene matches: 7. Written as DNA, the CDR3 is TGCGCCAGCAGCCCCCGGGACAGGGGGCCTTTAGATACGCAGTATTTT. Its translation is CASSPRDRGPLDTQYF.

The chain links TRBV20-1 to TRBJ1-1; 10 nucleotides agree with TRBD1. From germline, CDR1 is DFQATT and CDR2 SNEGSKA (reference sequence). V lost 1 base, J lost 5 bases, and 7 bases stayed unmatched. The CDR3 has 15 amino acids. The CDR3 DNA reads TGCAGTGCTAGAGCTCCCCGGACAGGGGGAACTGAAGCTTTCTTT. As protein: CSARAPRTGGTEAFF.

This clonotype was seen only once. The chain couples TRBV20-1 to TRBJ2-1, with TRBD2 as a possible D gene (7 bases). Trimming removed 3 bases from V and 5 bases from J, with 14 bases in between. Per germline, CDR1 DFQATT and CDR2 SNEGSKA (reference sequence). The length of the CDR3 is 14 residues. CDR3 bases: TGCAGTGCTAGTATCGGGGGGCCAAACAATGAGCAGTTCTTC. Amino acids: CSASIGGPNNEQFF.

This clonotype was picked up a small number of times. The rearrangement links TRBV4-1 to TRBJ2-7; 10 nucleotides agree with TRBD1. J gave up 4 bases and V 3 bases, and 6 bases lay outside the gene matches. This CDR3 comprises 15 residues. CDR1 is MGHRA, CDR2 YSYEKL, per germline. The CDR3: CASSHSGTGVYEQYF. The CDR3 DNA follows: TGCGCCAGCAGCCACTCCGGGACAGGGGTTTACGAGCAGTACTTC.

The chain links TRBV28 to TRBJ2-2, with a weak D call TRBD2 (6 bases). Germline V gene lookup returns CDR1 MDHEN and CDR2 SYDVKM. This CDR3 contains 14 residues. The V end was cut by 6 bases, the J end by 9 bases, with 17 bases between. The CDR3 sequence is CASREGGVRWELFF. In DNA, the CDR3 is TGTGCCAGCAGGGAGGGTGGAGTCCGGTGGGAGCTGTTTTTT.

This clonotype was seen many times. The J gene is TRBJ2-5, the V gene TRBV20-1, with D possibly TRBD2 on 5 matching bases. The V end was cut by 6 bases, the J end by 3 bases, with 11 bases between. Germline CDR1 reads DFQATT; CDR2 reads SNEGSKA (reference sequence). The CDR3 is made up of 12 amino acids. The CDR3 protein is CSARAAEETQYF. The DNA of the CDR3 is TGCAGTGCACGGGCAGCGGAAGAGACCCAGTACTTC.

This chain connects TRBV29-1 to TRBJ2-3; 13 bases agree with TRBD2. CDR3 length: 15 amino acids. V lost 3 bases and J lost 2; bases outside the gene matches: 2. Per germline, CDR1 SQVTM and CDR2 ANQGSEA. The CDR3 here is CSVEGLAGITDTQYF. In DNA, the CDR3 is TGCAGCGTTGAGGGACTAGCGGGGATCACAGATACGCAGTATTTT.

This clonotype was picked up a small number of times. The chain couples TRBV29-1 to TRBJ2-3, with D perhaps matching TRBD1 or TRBD2 (6 bases each). Germline values: CDR1 SQVTM, CDR2 ANQGSEA. The CDR3 extends over 15 amino acids. The germline V and J ends were trimmed by 5 bases and 2 bases, with 17 bases remaining between them. In nucleotides, the CDR3 is TGCAGCGTTTATGATTCGGGGGCCTCCACAGATACGCAGTATTTT. Translating gives CSVYDSGASTDTQYF.

The V and J genes are TRBV12-3 or TRBV12-4 and TRBJ1-2; 8 bases map to TRBD1. The ends lost 3 bases at V and 4 bases at J; junction bases unmatched: 10. The CDR3 covers 16 residues. The CDR3 region has the DNA TGTGCCAGCAGTTTTGGACAGGGAACGGGATCCTATGGCTACACCTTC. It encodes CASSFGQGTGSYGYTF.

In regard to this clonotype: A far larger clone differs by one base, so this is likely a read error. The rearrangement links TRBV5-1 to TRBJ2-5; D remains ambiguous. Germline V gene lookup returns CDR1 SGHRS and CDR2 YFSETQ. This CDR3 is 11 amino acids long. CDR3: CASSSQETQHF. CDR3 coding DNA: TGCGCCAGCAGCTCCCAAGAGACCCAGCACTTC. The variable domain in full, with the rest retrieved from reference TRBV5-1 and TRBJ2-5, is KAGVTQTPRYLIKTRGQQVTLSCSPISGHRSVSWYQQTPGQGLQFLFEYFSETQRNKGNFPGRFSGRQFSNSRSEMNVSTLELGDSALYLCASSSQETQHFGPGTRLLVL.

In its sample, this clonotype was seen a few times. CDR3 bases: TGCGCCAGCAGCTTGAATCCGGGACAGGGGGCTGAAGCTTTCTTT. The encoded protein is CASSLNPGQGAEAFF. The V gene is TRBV5-1, the J gene TRBJ1-1, with 11 nucleotides matching TRBD1. V was pared by 1 base and J by 6 bases, with 5 bases of the junction left unmatched. CDR3 length equals 15 residues. Germline CDR1 SGHRS, CDR2 YFSETQ.

The rearrangement uses TRBV20-1 and TRBJ2-3; 13 positions match TRBD2. Germline V CDR1 and CDR2: DFQATT, SNEGSKA (reference sequence). V was pared by 5 bases and J by 0 bases, with 11 bases of the junction left unmatched. The CDR3 contains 18 residues. The CDR3 is CSASLGLAGSPSTDTQYF. CDR3 DNA: TGCAGTGCTTCCTTGGGACTAGCGGGGTCCCCTAGCACAGATACGCAGTATTTT.

J is TRBJ1-2 and V is TRBV7-9, with D tentatively TRBD1 (6 bases). V was cut by 1 base and J by 2 bases, with 14 bases left in between. The CDR3 spans 16 residues. CDR1 is SEHNR and CDR2 is FQNEAQ in the germline V gene (reference sequence). The CDR3 is CASSLGGHGANYGYTF. The CDR3, as DNA: TGTGCCAGCAGCTTAGGGGGGCACGGGGCGAACTATGGCTACACCTTC.

The chain uses TRBV27 and TRBJ2-3; 11 bases are shared with TRBD1. The CDR3 length is 14 residues. The V and J ends lost 5 bases and 6 bases, in that order; junction bases with no gene match: 4. Germline values: CDR1 MNHEY, CDR2 SMNVEV (reference sequence). CDR3: CASSPRTGGDTQYF. The CDR3 nucleotides are TGTGCCAGCAGTCCCCGGACAGGGGGCGATACGCAGTATTTT.

The chain links TRBV11-3 to TRBJ2-5; maybe TRBD2 (5 bases). CDR1 is SGHNT, CDR2 YENEEA, per germline. The CDR3 has 14 residues. Deletions cut 5 bases from V and 5 bases from J, with 15 bases between. The CDR3 loop reads CASSRGSVGETQYF. The CDR3 nucleotides are TGTGCCAGCAGCCGCGGGTCAGTGGGGGAGACCCAGTACTTC.

Notes on this clonotype: The CDR3 end shows no conserved phenylalanine or tryptophan, and so a read error is likely. The V call is TRBV6-5, the J call TRBJ2-7; 7 bases match TRBD2. J was trimmed by 6 bases and V by 0 bases; bases with no gene match: 5. Looked up from germline, CDR1 is MNHEY and CDR2 is SVGAGI. The CDR3 has 14 amino acids. The CDR3 region is CASSYSSGVSEQYL. The CDR3 DNA sequence: TGTGCCAGCAGTTACTCGAGCGGGGTCAGCGAGCAGTACTTG.

This clonotype was counted between two and nine times. CDR3 protein: CATSNSGEPYEQYF. The DNA of the CDR3 is TGTGCCACCAGCAACAGTGGAGAGCCCTACGAGCAGTACTTC. The chain joins TRBV24-1 to TRBJ2-7; D gene unclear. This CDR3 is 14 amino acids long. V shed 7 bases and J shed 2 bases, with 14 bases lying between them. The germline V gene encodes CDR1 KGHDR and CDR2 SFDVKD.

The chain recombines TRBV24-1 with TRBJ2-3; D is possibly TRBD2 (6 bases). The CDR3 has 15 amino acids. Germline-derived CDR1 and CDR2 are KGHDR and SFDVKD. The germline V and J ends were trimmed by 10 bases and 0 bases, with 16 bases remaining between them. The CDR3 loop reads CATGEAGTSTDTQYF. CDR3 bases: TGTGCCACGGGGGAGGCGGGGACTAGCACAGATACGCAGTATTTT.